These T cell receptor beta chains were read from a single sample in a study of T cell responses to AZD1222 COVID-19 vaccine. The table came from immunoSEQ multiplex PCR; TCRdb's copy has only in-frame clones and leaves some out. Found here are 170,000 or so clones, around 92% of them singletons; the top ten hold around 0.96%. This specimen was peripheral blood, taken on day 0 of AZD1222 vaccination. Receptors were obtained from an adult in good health. Each CDR3 is given with its conserved first and last residue. The D gene is left open where the match is weak. Clone size appears in some rows only: once, few, many, or a class for an expanded clone.

CASSENRVESPVAGNTIYF	TGTGCCAGCAGCGAGAACAGGGTGGAGAGTCCCGTGGCTGGAAACACCATATATTTT	TRBJ1-3	.	TRBV9	.
CASSQDNVRGNGYTF	TGTGCCAGCAGCCAAGATAATGTCAGGGGTAATGGCTACACCTTC	TRBJ1-2	.	TRBV3-1/TRBV3-2	.
CASSERTSLRETQYF	TGTGCCAGCAGTGAGCGGACTAGCTTACGAGAGACCCAGTACTTC	TRBJ2-5	few	TRBV2	TRBD2
CASSLAASYEQYF	TGCGCCAGCAGCTTGGCAGCCTCCTACGAGCAGTACTTC	TRBJ2-7	.	TRBV5-1	.
CASSLSGGIDHGYTF	TGTGCCAGCAGTTTATCGGGAGGGATAGACCATGGCTACACCTTC	TRBJ1-2	.	TRBV27	.
CASSSDTEAFF	TGTGCCAGCAGTTCGGACACTGAAGCTTTCTTT	TRBJ1-1	.	TRBV6-6	.
CASSMGQGVETQYF	TGTGCCAGTAGTATGGGACAGGGTGTTGAGACCCAGTACTTC	TRBJ2-5	.	TRBV19	TRBD1
CASSIEQGRSTDTQYF	TGTGCCAGCAGCATAGAACAGGGGAGGTCCACAGATACGCAGTATTTT	TRBJ2-3	.	TRBV7-9	.
CASSMGLRMNTEAFF	TGTGCCAGTAGTATGGGCCTCAGAATGAACACTGAAGCTTTCTTT	TRBJ1-1	.	TRBV19	.
CATSSSQGTRVKNYGYTF	TGTGCCACCAGCAGCAGCCAGGGAACACGGGTTAAAAACTATGGCTACACCTTC	TRBJ1-2	.	TRBV15	.
CASSPASSYNSPLHF	TGTGCCAGCAGTCCGGCAAGCTCCTATAATTCACCCCTCCACTTT	TRBJ1-6	.	TRBV28	.
CASSLRGYEAFF	TGTGCCAGCAGCCTTAGGGGTTATGAAGCTTTCTTT	TRBJ1-1	.	TRBV3-1/TRBV3-2	.
CASSAQITGELFF	TGTGCCAGCAGCGCCCAGATCACCGGGGAGCTGTTTTTT	TRBJ2-2	.	TRBV7-9	.
CASSPRGISTGELFF	TGTGCCAGCAGTCCTAGGGGGATATCCACCGGGGAGCTGTTTTTT	TRBJ2-2	.	TRBV27	.
CASSIEGNQPQHF	TGTGCCAGTAGTATAGAGGGCAATCAGCCCCAGCATTTT	TRBJ1-5	.	TRBV19	.
CASSFLAGGLNEQFF	TGTGCCAGCAGCTTTCTAGCGGGGGGCCTCAATGAGCAGTTCTTC	TRBJ2-1	.	TRBV7-9	TRBD2
CASRSSNSPLHF	TGTGCCAGTAGGTCAAGTAATTCACCCCTCCACTTT	TRBJ1-6	.	TRBV19	.
CASSGIPGQGYEQYF	TGCGCCAGCAGCGGGATACCGGGACAGGGCTACGAGCAGTACTTC	TRBJ2-7	.	TRBV5-1	TRBD1
CASSDRIYEQYF	TGTGCCAGCAGTGACAGGATCTACGAGCAGTACTTC	TRBJ2-7	.	TRBV6-2/TRBV6-3	.
CASSLDSTSNEQYF	TGTGCCAGCAGCTTAGATTCTACTTCCAACGAGCAGTACTTC	TRBJ2-7	.	TRBV11-3	.
CASSRWTGGFGQEAFF	TGTGCCAGTAGTAGATGGACAGGAGGCTTCGGGCAAGAAGCTTTCTTT	TRBJ1-1	.	TRBV19	TRBD1
CAIRTGGNLRFSYNEQFF	TGTGCCATCCGGACAGGCGGAAATCTCCGTTTCTCCTACAATGAGCAGTTCTTC	TRBJ2-1	.	TRBV25-1	TRBD1
CASSDLGDRVQEQFF	TGTGCCAGCAGTGATCTCGGGGACAGGGTTCAGGAGCAGTTCTTC	TRBJ2-1	.	TRBV6-1	TRBD1
CASGYGSGYSYNEQFF	TGCGCCAGCGGATACGGAAGCGGGTACTCCTACAATGAGCAGTTCTTC	TRBJ2-1	.	TRBV5-1	.
CASSLGGAKNIQYF	TGTGCCAGCAGCTTGGGGGGGGCCAAAAACATTCAGTACTTC	TRBJ2-4	.	TRBV5-4	.
CASSETGGETGELFF	TGTGCCAGCAGTGAGACAGGGGGGGAGACCGGGGAGCTGTTTTTT	TRBJ2-2	.	TRBV2	TRBD1
CASSQDKSSYEQYF	TGCGCCAGCAGCCAAGATAAGAGCTCCTACGAGCAGTACTTC	TRBJ2-7	.	TRBV4-1	.
CASRSGGTSYNEQFF	TGCGCCAGCCGAAGCGGGGGGACCTCCTACAATGAGCAGTTCTTC	TRBJ2-1	.	TRBV5-1	TRBD2
CASSLVGGLNTEAFF	TGCGCCAGCAGCTTGGTGGGGGGGCTGAACACTGAAGCTTTCTTT	TRBJ1-1	.	TRBV5-1	.
CASSQDYDRENYGYTF	TGCGCCAGCAGCCAAGACTATGACAGGGAAAACTATGGCTACACCTTC	TRBJ1-2	.	TRBV4-1	TRBD1
CASSSGTVSPREQYF	TGCGCCAGCAGCTCCGGGACAGTGTCCCCCCGCGAGCAGTACTTC	TRBJ2-7	.	TRBV5-1	TRBD1
CASTTGAGDNEKLFF	TGTGCCAGCACTACAGGGGCTGGGGATAATGAAAAACTGTTTTTT	TRBJ1-4	.	TRBV6-5	TRBD1
CASSPREGQNPTNYGYTF	TGTGCCAGCAGCCCCCGCGAAGGCCAGAACCCTACTAACTATGGCTACACCTTC	TRBJ1-2	.	TRBV9	.
CASSPAGQEPYEQYF	TGTGCCAGCTCACCAGCCGGACAGGAGCCCTACGAGCAGTACTTC	TRBJ2-7	.	TRBV18	TRBD1
CASSLVDSFSSTDTQYF	TGTGCCAGCAGCTTAGTTGACAGTTTCAGTAGCACAGATACGCAGTATTTT	TRBJ2-3	.	TRBV7-9	.
CATSDSGGPRFGDTQYF	TGTGCCACCAGTGACTCAGGGGGTCCAAGGTTTGGGGATACGCAGTATTTT	TRBJ2-3	once	TRBV24-1	TRBD1
CASSEDGRGTEAFF	TGCGCCAGCAGCGAGGACGGACGCGGCACTGAAGCTTTCTTT	TRBJ1-1	.	TRBV5-1	.
CASSREVEETQYF	TGTGCCAGCAGCCGGGAGGTGGAAGAGACCCAGTACTTC	TRBJ2-5	.	TRBV5-4	TRBD2
CAISESWGNTEAFF	TGTGCCATCAGTGAGTCGTGGGGGAACACTGAAGCTTTCTTT	TRBJ1-1	.	TRBV10-3	.
CASSHRVLGPQHF	TGTGCCAGCAGCCACAGGGTGCTTGGGCCCCAGCATTTT	TRBJ1-5	.	TRBV6-2/TRBV6-3	.
CASTAAGGPYNEQFF	TGTGCCAGCACTGCTGCGGGGGGCCCTTACAATGAGCAGTTCTTC	TRBJ2-1	.	TRBV25-1	TRBD2
CASSQDDRVTSSYNSPLHF	TGTGCCAGCAGCCAAGATGACAGGGTGACAAGCTCCTATAATTCACCCCTCCACTTT	TRBJ1-6	.	TRBV3-1/TRBV3-2	TRBD1
CASSPLERGNQPQHF	TGTGCCAGCTCACCTCTGGAGAGAGGAAATCAGCCCCAGCATTTT	TRBJ1-5	.	TRBV18	.
CASSPSGFYSGNTIYF	TGTGCCAGCAGTCCATCGGGCTTCTACTCTGGAAACACCATATATTTT	TRBJ1-3	.	TRBV2	.
CASRGQGKGNTIYF	TGTGCCAGTAGGGGACAGGGGAAAGGAAACACCATATATTTT	TRBJ1-3	.	TRBV19	TRBD1
CASSLGLAGGTGELFF	TGTGCCAGCAGTCTAGGACTAGCGGGGGGTACCGGGGAGCTGTTTTTT	TRBJ2-2	.	TRBV2	TRBD2
CSVSGGVGYEQYF	TGCAGCGTTTCGGGGGGCGTGGGCTACGAGCAGTACTTC	TRBJ2-7	.	TRBV29-1	.
CATTWGRLNTEAFF	TGTGCCACGACCTGGGGCAGATTGAACACTGAAGCTTTCTTT	TRBJ1-1	.	TRBV19	.
CASSEAGGRTQHF	TGTGCCAGCAGTGAAGCTGGGGGGCGGACCCAGCATTTT	TRBJ1-5	.	TRBV6-1	.
CASSSSRGTADGYTF	TGCGCCAGCAGCTCATCCAGGGGAACGGCTGATGGCTACACCTTC	TRBJ1-2	.	TRBV5-1	.
CASSLSSRGQGHGYTF	TGTGCCAGCAGCTTAAGTAGCCGGGGGCAAGGACATGGCTACACCTTC	TRBJ1-2	.	TRBV7-8	.
CASSLGGTSVETQYF	TGCGCCAGCAGCTTGGGGGGGACTAGCGTTGAGACCCAGTACTTC	TRBJ2-5	.	TRBV5-1	TRBD2
CASSPAGDTEAFF	TGTGCCAGCAGCCCCGCCGGGGACACTGAAGCTTTCTTT	TRBJ1-1	.	TRBV6-5	.
CATSRVQLDSNQPQHF	TGTGCCACCAGCAGAGTACAGTTAGATAGCAATCAGCCCCAGCATTTT	TRBJ1-5	few	TRBV15	.
CASSDHGLAGGGVDTDTQYF	TGTGCCAGCAGTGACCACGGACTAGCGGGGGGCGGGGTAGATACAGATACGCAGTATTTT	TRBJ2-3	.	TRBV6-1	TRBD2